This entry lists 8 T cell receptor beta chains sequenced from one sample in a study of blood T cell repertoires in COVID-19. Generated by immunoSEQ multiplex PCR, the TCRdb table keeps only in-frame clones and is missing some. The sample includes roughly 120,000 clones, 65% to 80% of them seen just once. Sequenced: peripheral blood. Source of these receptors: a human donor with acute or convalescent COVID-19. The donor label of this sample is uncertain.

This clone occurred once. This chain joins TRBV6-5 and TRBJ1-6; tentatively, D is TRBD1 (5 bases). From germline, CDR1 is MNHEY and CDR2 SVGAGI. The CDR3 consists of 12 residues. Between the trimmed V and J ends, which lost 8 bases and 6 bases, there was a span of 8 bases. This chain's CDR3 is CASGTFNSPLHF. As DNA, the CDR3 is TGTGCCAGCGGGACTTTTAATTCACCCCTCCACTTT.

The CDR3, as DNA: TGTGCCAGTAGTACGGACGGTGGGAGGGAGACCCAGTACTTC. Its protein product is CASSTDGGRETQYF. The chain joins TRBV19 to TRBJ2-5; D perhaps matches TRBD2 (6 bases). Germline assignment: CDR1 LNHDA and CDR2 SQIVND (reference sequence). V was pared by 4 bases and J by 5 bases, with 14 bases between. The CDR3 is 14 residues long. The full variable domain, completed using reference TRBV19 and TRBJ2-5, is DGGITQSPKYLFRKEGQNVTLSCEQNLNHDAMYWYRQDPGQGLRLIYYSQIVNDFQKGDIAEGYSVSREKKESFPLTVTSAQKNPTAFYLCASSTDGGRETQYFGPGTRLLVL.

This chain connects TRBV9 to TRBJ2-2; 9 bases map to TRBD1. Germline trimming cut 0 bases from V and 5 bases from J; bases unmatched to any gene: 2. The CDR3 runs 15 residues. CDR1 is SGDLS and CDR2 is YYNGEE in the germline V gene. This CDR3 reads CASSVEGTGTGELFF. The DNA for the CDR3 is TGTGCCAGCAGCGTAGAAGGGACAGGGACCGGGGAGCTGTTTTTT.

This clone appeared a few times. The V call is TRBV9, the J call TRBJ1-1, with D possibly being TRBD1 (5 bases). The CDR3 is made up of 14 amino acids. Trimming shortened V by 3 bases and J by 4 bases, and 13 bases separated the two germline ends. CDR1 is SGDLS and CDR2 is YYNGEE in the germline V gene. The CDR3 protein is CASSATPGGTEAFF. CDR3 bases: TGTGCCAGCAGCGCAACGCCGGGGGGCACTGAAGCTTTCTTT. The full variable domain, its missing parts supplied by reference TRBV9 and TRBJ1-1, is DSGVTQTPKHLITATGQRVTLRCSPRSGDLSVYWYQQSLDQGLQFLIQYYNGEERAKGNILERFSAQQFPDLHSELNLSSLELGDSALYFCASSATPGGTEAFFGQGTRLTVV.

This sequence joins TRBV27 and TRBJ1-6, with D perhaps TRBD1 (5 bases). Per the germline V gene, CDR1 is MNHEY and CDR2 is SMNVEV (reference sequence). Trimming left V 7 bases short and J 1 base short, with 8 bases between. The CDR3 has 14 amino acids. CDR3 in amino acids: CASTRGSYNSPLHF. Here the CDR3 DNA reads TGTGCCAGCACCCGGGGGTCCTATAATTCACCCCTCCACTTT.

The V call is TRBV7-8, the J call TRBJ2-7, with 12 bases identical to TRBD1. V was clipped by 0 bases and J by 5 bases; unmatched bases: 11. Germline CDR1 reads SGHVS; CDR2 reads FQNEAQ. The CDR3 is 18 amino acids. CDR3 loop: CASSLAEDGTGGRDEQYV. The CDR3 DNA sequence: TGTGCCAGCAGCTTAGCGGAGGACGGGACAGGGGGCAGGGACGAGCAGTACGTC.

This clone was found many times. CDR3 residues: CASRWAQGEQFF. For the CDR3, the DNA is TGTGCCAGCAGGTGGGCCCAGGGTGAGCAGTTCTTC. The chain combines TRBV2 with TRBJ2-1; TRBD1 might be the D (5 bases). Looked up from germline, CDR1 is SNHLY and CDR2 is FYNNEI. The germline V and J ends were trimmed by 6 bases and 9 bases, with 12 bases remaining between them. The CDR3 is made up of 12 amino acids.

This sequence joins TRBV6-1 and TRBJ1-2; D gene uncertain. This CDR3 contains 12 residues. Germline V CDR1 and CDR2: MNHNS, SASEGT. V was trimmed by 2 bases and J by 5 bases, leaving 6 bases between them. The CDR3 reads CASSEFRYGYTF. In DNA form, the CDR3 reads TGTGCCAGCAGTGAATTCAGATATGGCTACACCTTC.